This T cell receptor (beta chain) was captured in a study of spatial heterogeneity in lung cancer. Whole-study results and caveats: Intratumoral expanded alpha and beta TCR counts were found to track tumor mutation counts. Regional and ubiquitous nonsynonymous mutations were tracked by counts of regional and ubiquitous expanded TCRs, respectively.

CDR3 length equals 13 residues. Germline V gene data show CDR1 as MDHEN and CDR2 as SYDVKM. V was pared by 6 bases and J by 3 bases, with 2 bases of the junction left unmatched. Time point of the sample: sample taken at primary tumor resection. Donation came from over 60 patients with untreated early-stage non-small cell lung cancer. Whole RNA came from tumor, nontumor lung or frozen PBMC and was sequenced without being sorted. This clonotype appeared many times. Its antigen is unknown. MiXCR, applied by TCRdb to the 5' RACE reads, yields one record per CDR3 protein. The table includes about 100,000 distinct CDR3 sequences, 4.4% detected once.

The sequence came from a male donor with early-stage non-small cell lung cancer. This chain connects TRBV28 to TRBJ2-7; the match to TRBD2 covers 10 bases. This material consisted of lung tumor tissue, taken at surgery. CDR3 residues: CASRPSGSYEQYF. CDR3 nucleotide sequence: TGTGCCAGCAGACCTAGCGGGAGCTACGAGCAGTACTTC.